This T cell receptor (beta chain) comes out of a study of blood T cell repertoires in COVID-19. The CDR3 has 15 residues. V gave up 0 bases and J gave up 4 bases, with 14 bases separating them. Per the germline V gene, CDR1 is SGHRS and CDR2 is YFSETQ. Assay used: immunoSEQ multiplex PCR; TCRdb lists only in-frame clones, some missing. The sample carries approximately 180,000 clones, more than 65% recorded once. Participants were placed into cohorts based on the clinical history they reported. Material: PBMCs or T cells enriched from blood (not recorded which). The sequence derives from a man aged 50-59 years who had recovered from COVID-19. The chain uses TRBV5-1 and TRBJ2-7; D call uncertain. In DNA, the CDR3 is TGCGCCAGCAGCTTGGGGTTAAGAGACAAATACGAGCAGTACTTC. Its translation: CASSLGLRDKYEQYF.